This paragraph reports one TCR beta chain. Its antigen is unknown. The record originates from a study of beta chain features in type 1 diabetes. Background on the study: Age, gender, cell numbers and subset yield matched between patients and controls. Summed over all samples, the examined sorted cells came to roughly 110,000,000.

Expressed TCRB transcripts were sequenced, since all the RNA that had been isolated was reverse transcribed. TCRdb's table, derived via immunoSEQ multiplex PCR, lists solely in-frame clones and lacks some. The sample includes 450,000 to 600,000 clones, 30% of them seen just once. V was cut by 2 bases and J by 10 bases, with 9 bases left in between. The CDR3 extends over 12 amino acids. CDR1 MNHNY and CDR2 SVGAGI come from the germline V gene (reference sequence). General study findings and limits: Sequencing the cDNA could make cells with high TCR expression show up more than they should. Comparison showed that naive, central memory and Treg TCRB repertoires appeared more similar among patients than among healthy donors.

The chain couples TRBV6-6 to TRBJ2-4; no definite D call. Sequenced sample: naive CD4+ T cells from blood. This TCR derives from a man aged 18 to 30 in good health. The CDR3 nucleotides are TGTGCCAGCAGTTACGGAGCCCAGATTCAGTACTTC. It specifies CASSYGAQIQYF.